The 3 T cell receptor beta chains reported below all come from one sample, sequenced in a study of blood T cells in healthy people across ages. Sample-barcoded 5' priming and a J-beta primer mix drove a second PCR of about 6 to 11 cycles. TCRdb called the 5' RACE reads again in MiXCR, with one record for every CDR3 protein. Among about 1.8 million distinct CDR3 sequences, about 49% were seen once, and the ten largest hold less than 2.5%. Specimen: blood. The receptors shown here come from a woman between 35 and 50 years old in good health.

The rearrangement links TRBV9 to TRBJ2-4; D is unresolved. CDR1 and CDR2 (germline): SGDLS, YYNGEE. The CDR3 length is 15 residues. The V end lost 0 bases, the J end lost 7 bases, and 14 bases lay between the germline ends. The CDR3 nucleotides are TGTGCCAGCAGCGTAGCTGGGTCTCTGCTGAACATTCAGTACTTC. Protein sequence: CASSVAGSLLNIQYF. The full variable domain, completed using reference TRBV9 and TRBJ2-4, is DSGVTQTPKHLITATGQRVTLRCSPRSGDLSVYWYQQSLDQGLQFLIQYYNGEERAKGNILERFSAQQFPDLHSELNLSSLELGDSALYFCASSVAGSLLNIQYFGAGTRLSVL.

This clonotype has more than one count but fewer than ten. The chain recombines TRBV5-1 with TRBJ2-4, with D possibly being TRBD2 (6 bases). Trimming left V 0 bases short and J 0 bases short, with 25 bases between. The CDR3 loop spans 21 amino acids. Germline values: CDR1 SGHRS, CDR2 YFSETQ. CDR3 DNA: TGCGCCAGCAGCTTGGACCCTGGGGGGACGCTGAGCGGACTAGCCAAAAACATTCAGTACTTC. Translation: CASSLDPGGTLSGLAKNIQYF.

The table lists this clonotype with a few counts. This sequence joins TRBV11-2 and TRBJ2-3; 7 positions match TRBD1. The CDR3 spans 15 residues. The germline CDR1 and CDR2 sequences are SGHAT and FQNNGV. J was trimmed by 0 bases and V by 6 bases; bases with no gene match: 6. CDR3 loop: CASSSGQISTDTQYF. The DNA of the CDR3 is TGTGCCAGCAGTTCGGGACAGATTAGCACAGATACGCAGTATTTT.